This T cell receptor (beta chain) is from a study of cytomegalovirus exposure and HLA in healthy donors. Study-level background: Among the roughly 400 genotyped donors, approximately 80% were placed in the Caucasian-associated ancestry cluster. The study's findings and limits: The authors judged a highly shared variant cluster likely a sequencing artifact.

60 Vbeta and 13 Jbeta primers were used in PCR. Sequencing was performed with immunoSEQ multiplex PCR; in TCRdb, only in-frame clones are kept and a portion is missing. Counted here are about 97,000 clones, around three quarters occurring once; the ten biggest clones make up around 4.1%. In this sample, this clone turned up once. Its matching antigen is unknown. The CDR3 is 15 amino acids. J was trimmed by 4 bases and V by 4 bases; bases with no gene match: 6. Germline CDR1 SGHRS, CDR2 YFSETQ. The sequencing sample was made of PBMCs. This chain joins TRBV5-1 and TRBJ2-1; 9 bases map to TRBD2. The receptor's source is a middle-aged man in good health and CMV-seronegative. The CDR3 DNA reads TGCGCCAGCAGCCTTGCTAGCGGGGTTTACAATGAGCAGTTCTTC. Translating gives CASSLASGVYNEQFF.